The 16 T cell receptor beta chains given below trace back to one sample, sequenced in a study of cytomegalovirus exposure and HLA in healthy donors. A multiplex PCR was run with 60 Vbeta primers and 13 Jbeta primers. Libraries were prepared by immunoSEQ multiplex PCR; TCRdb keeps only in-frame clonotypes and omits some of them. Among roughly 130,000 clones listed, 65% to 85% were seen once. The material sequenced was PBMCs. The receptors stem from a woman in her forties in good health and CMV-seronegative.

This rearrangement joins TRBV6-6 to TRBJ1-4; possibly TRBD1 for D (5 bases). The germline V and J ends were trimmed by 4 bases and 0 bases, with 9 bases remaining between them. In germline, CDR1 is MNHNY, CDR2 SVGAGI (reference sequence). The CDR3 contains 15 residues. The CDR3 reads CASSSDRATNEKLFF. CDR3 coding DNA: TGTGCCAGCAGTTCTGACAGAGCAACTAATGAAAAACTGTTTTTT.

The chain couples TRBV7-6 to TRBJ2-7, with 14 bases that match TRBD2. This CDR3 contains 15 residues. Germline CDR1 reads SGHVS; CDR2 reads FNYEAQ. J lost 4 bases, V lost 5 bases, and 4 bases had no gene match. DNA of the CDR3: TGTGCCAGCAGCCGACTAGCGGGGGGGATATACGAGCAGTACTTC. Translating gives CASSRLAGGIYEQYF.

This clone was seen only once. The junction does not match germline at one end; this may be a read error. The rearrangement uses TRBV28 and TRBJ2-4; D may be TRBD2 (5 bases). In germline, CDR1 is MDHEN, CDR2 SYDVKM. The CDR3 sequence is 16 residues long. The CDR3 DNA sequence: TGTGCCAGCAGTTTATTAGATGGTCTAGCCAAAAACAGTCAGTACTTC. This codes for CASSLLDGLAKNSQYF.

As for this clone: One end of the junction fails to match germline, which may point to a read error. This CDR3 is CASRSLRTGVIDF. The CDR3 DNA reads as TGTGCCAGCAGGTCTTTGAGGACAGGGGTTATTGACTTC. The chain recombines TRBV11-2 with TRBJ1-2; 9 positions agree with TRBD1. CDR1 is SGHAT and CDR2 is FQNNGV in the germline V gene. The CDR3 is 13 residues long.

V and J are TRBV4-1 and TRBJ2-7; tentative D call: TRBD2 (6 bases). V was pared by 3 bases and J by 2 bases, with 14 bases between. The CDR3 contains 15 residues. Looked up from germline, CDR1 is MGHRA and CDR2 is YSYEKL. The CDR3, as DNA: TGCGCCAGCAGCCAGCCCGGGACTGGCACCTACGAGCAGTACTTC. Translating gives CASSQPGTGTYEQYF.

The V gene is TRBV5-1, the J gene TRBJ2-7, with 12 bases fitting TRBD2. The junction had 11 bases not matched to a gene; V was cut back by 0 bases and J by 7 bases. The CDR3 spans 17 residues. Germline assignment: CDR1 SGHRS and CDR2 YFSETQ. CDR3 coding DNA: TGCGCCAGCAGCTTGGCACTACAATCTAGCGGGGGGGAGGAGCAGTACTTC. Protein: CASSLALQSSGGEEQYF.

This chain connects TRBV7-2 to TRBJ2-1; TRBD1 matches at 7 bases. Germline V lookup: CDR1 SGHTA, CDR2 FQGNSA. This CDR3 contains 16 residues. The J segment lost 0 bases and the V segment lost 0 bases, leaving 2 bases of the junction unmatched. The CDR3 sequence: CASSLAQGISYNEQFF. The CDR3 coding sequence is TGTGCCAGCAGCTTAGCACAGGGGATCTCCTACAATGAGCAGTTCTTC.

This clone was counted between two and nine times. In nucleotides, the CDR3 is TGTGCCAGCAGCCCTAGCGGGGGGGCCTACAATGAGCAGTTCTTC. It specifies CASSPSGGAYNEQFF. The chain joins TRBV7-3 to TRBJ2-1; TRBD2 matches 12 bases. The CDR3 is made up of 15 amino acids. V was pared by 5 bases and J by 2 bases, with 1 base of the junction left unmatched. Germline CDR1 SGHTA, CDR2 FQGTGA.

V is TRBV28 and J is TRBJ1-2; D gene unclear. The CDR3 contains 13 residues. Trimming removed 2 bases at V and 3 bases at J, with 7 bases between. The germline CDR1 and CDR2 sequences are MDHEN and SYDVKM. CDR3 sequence: CASSLATYYGYTF. In nucleotides, the CDR3 is TGTGCCAGCAGTTTAGCCACATACTATGGCTACACCTTC.

CDR3 bases: TGTGCCAGCAGCTTACTAGCGAATGAGCAGTTCTTC. Protein sequence: CASSLLANEQFF. This chain uses TRBV5-4 with TRBJ2-1; TRBD2 agrees at 7 bases. J was trimmed by 7 bases and V by 2 bases; bases with no gene match: 0. Germline values: CDR1 SGHNT, CDR2 YYREEE (reference sequence). This CDR3 has 12 amino acids.

This clone was observed a single time. The V call is TRBV9, the J call TRBJ1-6; D might be TRBD1 (6 bases). V was clipped by 0 bases and J by 6 bases, with 13 bases between them. Germline assignment: CDR1 SGDLS and CDR2 YYNGEE. The CDR3 extends over 16 amino acids. CDR3 sequence reads: CASSVDGGLSNSPLHF. In DNA, the CDR3 is TGTGCCAGCAGCGTAGACGGGGGGCTTAGTAATTCACCCCTCCACTTT. The entire variable domain, with the rest obtained from reference TRBV9 and TRBJ1-6, is as follows: DSGVTQTPKHLITATGQRVTLRCSPRSGDLSVYWYQQSLDQGLQFLIQYYNGEERAKGNILERFSAQQFPDLHSELNLSSLELGDSALYFCASSVDGGLSNSPLHFGNGTRLTVT.

The chain couples TRBV6-1 to TRBJ2-3, with 7 bases identical to TRBD1. Germline CDR1 and CDR2: MNHNS and SASEGT. This CDR3 is built from 14 residues. V lost 5 bases and J lost 6; bases outside the gene matches: 8. CDR3 nucleotides: TGTGCCAGCAGTCCGGGACAGTCCGGGGATACGCAGTATTTT. Protein product: CASSPGQSGDTQYF.

This chain uses TRBV30 with TRBJ2-3; D gene ambiguous. Germline V gene lookup returns CDR1 GTSNPN and CDR2 SVGIG (reference sequence). The CDR3 loop spans 14 amino acids. The V end lost 3 bases, the J end lost 4 bases, and 14 bases lay between the germline ends. The CDR3 nucleotides read TGTGCCTGGAGGAATGGCCTCGAATCAGATACGCAGTATTTT. Its translation: CAWRNGLESDTQYF.

The chain uses TRBV29-1 and TRBJ1-2; no firm D call. Deletions cut 6 bases from V and 2 bases from J, with 19 bases between. This CDR3 contains 15 residues. Germline V gives CDR1 SQVTM, CDR2 ANQGSEA. CDR3 protein: CSVGAQRASNYGYTF. CDR3 in DNA: TGCAGCGTCGGCGCCCAGAGGGCCTCCAACTATGGCTACACCTTC.

This clone was seen only once. The chain links TRBV19 to TRBJ2-7, with TRBD1 matching 7 bases. Germline CDR1 and CDR2: LNHDA and SQIVND (reference sequence). This CDR3 contains 14 residues. V lost 6 bases to trimming and J lost 5 bases; unmatched junction nucleotides: 10. The CDR3 is CASSLPGQSHEQYF. The CDR3 coding sequence is TGTGCCAGTAGCCTCCCGGGACAGAGCCACGAGCAGTACTTC.

This clone was counted between two and nine times. This chain joins TRBV28 and TRBJ1-2; 7 bases match TRBD1. The V segment lost 2 bases and the J segment 8 bases; nucleotides outside the gene matches: 11. The CDR3 sequence is 15 residues long. Germline CDR1 reads MDHEN; CDR2 reads SYDVKM. This chain's CDR3 is CASSLVFSGRGGYTF. CDR3 sequence (DNA): TGTGCCAGCAGTTTAGTTTTTTCTGGCAGGGGGGGCTACACCTTC.